The rows below give T cell receptor beta chains drawn from one sample of a study of blood T cell repertoires in COVID-19. TCRdb's table, derived via immunoSEQ multiplex PCR, lists solely in-frame clones and lacks some. The sample includes roughly 250,000 clones, approximately 85% of them seen just once. Sequenced sample: PBMCs or T cells enriched from blood (not recorded which). The source is a woman aged 45 to 65 who had recovered from COVID-19. Both conserved end residues are part of each CDR3. The D gene is left open where the match is weak. The size entry is marked missing in some rows and otherwise reads once, few, many or a size class.

J gene,clone size,V gene,D gene,CDR3 protein,CDR3 DNA
TRBJ1-5,NA,TRBV18,TRBD1,CASSPGQGQGQPQHF,TGTGCCAGCTCACCCGGACAGGGGCAAGGCCAGCCCCAGCATTTT
TRBJ1-4,NA,TRBV28,NA,CASSSPQGMNEKLFF,TGTGCCAGCAGTTCCCCGCAGGGGATGAATGAAAAACTGTTTTTT
TRBJ1-4,NA,TRBV11-2,NA,CASSPVGSNEKLFF,TGTGCCAGCAGCCCAGTCGGGTCAAATGAAAAACTGTTTTTT
TRBJ2-1,NA,TRBV30,TRBD2,CAWSVTAGLSYNEQFF,TGTGCCTGGAGTGTAACAGCGGGGTTGTCCTACAATGAGCAGTTCTTC
TRBJ2-5,NA,TRBV14,TRBD2,CASSLDPGTRRETQYF,TGTGCCAGCAGCCTCGACCCAGGGACTAGGAGGGAGACCCAGTACTTC
TRBJ1-2,NA,TRBV9,TRBD1,CASSEGTVYGYTF,TGTGCCAGCAGCGAGGGGACAGTTTATGGCTACACCTTC
TRBJ2-7,NA,TRBV7-2,NA,CASSLQGSISYEQYF,TGTGCCAGCAGCTTACAGGGTTCAATTTCCTACGAGCAGTACTTC
TRBJ2-7,NA,TRBV18,NA,CASSPERYEQYF,TGTGCCAGCTCACCTGAGCGGTACGAGCAGTACTTC
TRBJ1-6,NA,TRBV4-3,NA,CASSQDVGANSPLHF,TGCGCCAGCAGCCAAGATGTGGGAGCCAATTCACCCCTCCACTTT
TRBJ2-2,NA,TRBV7-2,NA,CASRDKNTGELFF,TGTGCCAGCCGGGACAAGAACACCGGGGAGCTGTTTTTT
TRBJ2-7,NA,TRBV6-5,TRBD1,CASRHRGYEQYF,TGTGCCAGCAGGCACAGGGGCTACGAGCAGTACTTC
TRBJ1-2,NA,TRBV3-1/TRBV3-2,NA,CASSQNGGAGYGYTF,TGTGCCAGCAGCCAAAATGGGGGCGCCGGGTATGGCTACACCTTC
TRBJ1-2,once,TRBV19,TRBD1,CASSTTGTGYTF,TGTGCCAGTAGTACGACAGGGACTGGCTACACCTTC
TRBJ2-2,NA,TRBV7-2,NA,CASSFTRTANTGELFF,TGTGCCAGCAGCTTCACTAGGACAGCAAACACCGGGGAGCTGTTTTTT
TRBJ2-2,once,TRBV5-1,TRBD1,CASSPDRATNTGELFF,TGCGCCAGCAGCCCGGACAGGGCGACCAACACCGGGGAGCTGTTTTTT
TRBJ1-2,NA,TRBV6-5,TRBD1,CASRTGGLYGYTF,TGTGCCAGCAGGACAGGGGGTCTCTATGGCTACACCTTC
TRBJ1-3,once,TRBV2,NA,CASSGVKRIAIYF,TGTGCCAGCAGTGGGGTCAAGCGGATTGCCATATATTTT
TRBJ2-1,once,TRBV7-3,TRBD2,CASSLQGTRFPNEQFF,TGTGCCAGCAGCTTACAAGGGACTAGGTTCCCCAATGAGCAGTTCTTC
TRBJ2-5,NA,TRBV7-6,NA,CASSLQGRETQYF,TGTGCCAGCAGCCTACAGGGGAGGGAGACCCAGTACTTC
TRBJ1-3,NA,TRBV7-2,NA,CASSSRVNSGNTIYF,TGTGCCAGCAGCTCCAGGGTTAACTCTGGAAACACCATATATTTT
TRBJ2-7,NA,TRBV4-1,NA,CASSQLVGTRGEQYF,TGCGCCAGCAGCCAGCTCGTCGGGACAAGGGGGGAGCAGTACTTC
TRBJ2-1,NA,TRBV19,TRBD2,CASSGGGLAGLSSYNEQFF,TGTGCCAGTAGTGGGGGGGGACTAGCGGGTCTTAGCTCCTACAATGAGCAGTTCTTC
TRBJ1-2,NA,TRBV4-3,NA,CASSRGGLSNYGYTF,TGCGCCAGCAGCCGGGGGGGGCTTTCTAACTATGGCTACACCTTC
TRBJ2-1,NA,TRBV9,NA,CASSPRGGGWNSYNEQFF,TGTGCCAGCAGCCCGAGGGGGGGAGGGTGGAATTCCTACAATGAGCAGTTCTTC
TRBJ2-1,NA,TRBV4-3,TRBD2,CASSQEPAAGVYNEQFF,TGCGCCAGCAGCCAAGAGCCGGCGGCGGGGGTCTACAATGAGCAGTTCTTC
TRBJ2-3,NA,TRBV6-2/TRBV6-3,TRBD2,CASSYPGLAEGTDTQYF,TGTGCCAGCAGTTACCCTGGACTAGCGGAAGGCACAGATACGCAGTATTTT
TRBJ1-3,NA,TRBV6-2/TRBV6-3,NA,CASSAIQGSGNTIYF,TGTGCCAGCAGTGCCATACAGGGATCTGGAAACACCATATATTTT
TRBJ2-7,once,TRBV7-2,NA,CASSLNARATSPEQYF,TGTGCCAGCAGCTTAAACGCAAGGGCTACTAGCCCCGAGCAGTACTTC
TRBJ2-1,NA,TRBV28,NA,CASTLESSYNEQFF,TGTGCCAGCACGTTGGAGAGCTCCTACAATGAGCAGTTCTTC
TRBJ1-2,NA,TRBV7-9,NA,CASSLVAVQVYGYTF,TGTGCCAGCAGCTTAGTCGCGGTACAGGTCTATGGCTACACCTTC
TRBJ2-3,NA,TRBV2,TRBD2,CAAETSGSTDTQYF,TGTGCCGCAGAGACTAGCGGGAGCACAGATACGCAGTATTTT
TRBJ1-6,NA,TRBV13,NA,CASTTWEFKDLHF,TGTGCCAGCACTACTTGGGAGTTCAAGGACCTCCACTTT
TRBJ1-2,NA,TRBV15,NA,CATSRPKTGNYGYTF,TGTGCCACCAGCAGGCCCAAAACAGGGAACTATGGCTACACCTTC
TRBJ2-7,NA,TRBV10-1,TRBD1,CASSEYGTGTYEQYF,TGCGCCAGCAGTGAGTACGGGACAGGGACCTACGAGCAGTACTTC
TRBJ2-7,NA,TRBV28,TRBD2,CASSLPLLAGVRYEQYF,TGTGCCAGCAGCCTCCCTTTACTAGCGGGAGTAAGGTACGAGCAGTACTTC
TRBJ1-2,NA,TRBV28,TRBD1,CASSVRGQYLFNGYTF,TGTGCCAGCAGTGTCAGGGGGCAGTACCTTTTTAATGGCTACACCTTC
TRBJ2-1,NA,TRBV6-2/TRBV6-3,NA,CASSSRGSYNEQFF,TGTGCCAGCAGTTCTCGGGGGAGCTACAATGAGCAGTTCTTC
TRBJ1-5,few,TRBV2,NA,CASSSKKQGQGQPQHF,TGTGCCAGCAGTTCAAAAAAACAGGGCCAAGGGCAGCCCCAGCATTTT
TRBJ1-5,NA,TRBV24-1,NA,CATSDFWIRMNRVSNQPQHF,TGTGCCACCAGTGATTTCTGGATCAGGATGAACAGGGTTAGCAATCAGCCCCAGCATTTT
TRBJ2-1,NA,TRBV3-1/TRBV3-2,TRBD2,CASSQGLADNEQFF,TGTGCCAGCAGCCAAGGACTAGCTGACAATGAGCAGTTCTTC
TRBJ1-6,once,TRBV7-2,TRBD1,CASSSGQANSPLHF,TGTGCCAGCAGCTCCGGACAGGCTAATTCACCCCTCCACTTT
TRBJ1-5,NA,TRBV19,TRBD1,CASADRGYSNQPQHF,TGTGCCAGTGCTGACAGGGGTTATAGCAATCAGCCCCAGCATTTT
TRBJ2-7,NA,TRBV27,NA,CASSSRGSYEQYF,TGTGCCAGCAGTTCCCGCGGCTCCTACGAGCAGTACTTC
TRBJ2-7,NA,TRBV18,TRBD1,CASSPSLGTGPYEQYF,TGTGCCAGCTCACCAAGTTTAGGGACAGGCCCATACGAGCAGTACTTC
TRBJ1-4,NA,TRBV27,NA,CASRYPREPPSSTNEKLFF,TGTGCCAGCAGGTACCCCAGGGAACCCCCCTCAAGCACTAATGAAAAACTGTTTTTT
TRBJ2-2,NA,TRBV10-2,TRBD1,CASSGTGAIGELFF,TGCGCCAGCAGTGGAACAGGGGCGATCGGGGAGCTGTTTTTT
TRBJ2-1,NA,TRBV7-2,TRBD2,CASSVTSGRASEQFF,TGTGCCAGCAGCGTAACTAGCGGGAGGGCCTCTGAGCAGTTCTTC
TRBJ2-7,NA,TRBV5-1,NA,CASSFSGDEQYF,TGCGCCAGCAGCTTCTCGGGGGACGAGCAGTACTTC
TRBJ1-1,NA,TRBV5-8,NA,CASSLEGVGAFF,TGTGCCAGCAGCTTGGAGGGGGTGGGAGCTTTCTTT
TRBJ2-1,NA,TRBV27,NA,CASSPGGFGYNEQFF,TGTGCCAGCAGTCCAGGGGGGTTTGGCTACAATGAGCAGTTCTTC
TRBJ1-1,few,TRBV9,TRBD1,CASSVAGTGGMNTEAFF,TGTGCCAGCAGCGTAGCTGGGACAGGGGGCATGAACACTGAAGCTTTCTTT
TRBJ2-7,NA,TRBV7-2,TRBD1,CASSLGTAYEQYF,TGTGCCAGCAGCCTTGGGACAGCCTACGAGCAGTACTTC
TRBJ2-6,NA,TRBV3-1/TRBV3-2,NA,CASSQASGANVLTF,TGTGCCAGCAGCCAAGCTTCTGGGGCCAACGTCCTGACTTTC
TRBJ2-3,NA,TRBV30,TRBD1,CAWIPTGSIDTQYF,TGTGCCTGGATTCCGACAGGGTCGATTGATACGCAGTATTTT
TRBJ2-1,NA,TRBV5-4,TRBD1,CASSPENRGHYNEQFF,TGTGCCAGCAGCCCGGAGAACAGGGGGCATTACAATGAGCAGTTCTTC